In this sample, the clone carrying this T cell receptor (beta chain) turned up a few times. The sample comes from a study of sequential checkpoint blockade in melanoma. This CDR3 contains 14 residues. Germline CDR1 reads MNHGY; CDR2 reads SAAAGT. Trimming cost V 8 bases and J 3 bases, with 13 bases left between them. Using immunoSEQ multiplex PCR, the repertoire was profiled, and TCRdb retains in-frame clones only, with some absent. This table holds thousands of clones, 15% to 20% found once. Treatment noted: randomized to nivolumab then ipilimumab (arm A) or the reverse (arm B). DNA-damaging chemotherapy had not been given to any patient beforehand.

Material: tumor tissue (inferred from file names), obtained from a patient given nivolumab and ipilimumab in sequence. The receptor comes from a human donor with melanoma. The rearrangement joins TRBV6-8 to TRBJ2-2; D not certain. The CDR3 DNA reads TGTGCCAGCTCCTCCTCTTCGTACACCGGGGAGCTGTTTTTT. It specifies CASSSSSYTGELFF.